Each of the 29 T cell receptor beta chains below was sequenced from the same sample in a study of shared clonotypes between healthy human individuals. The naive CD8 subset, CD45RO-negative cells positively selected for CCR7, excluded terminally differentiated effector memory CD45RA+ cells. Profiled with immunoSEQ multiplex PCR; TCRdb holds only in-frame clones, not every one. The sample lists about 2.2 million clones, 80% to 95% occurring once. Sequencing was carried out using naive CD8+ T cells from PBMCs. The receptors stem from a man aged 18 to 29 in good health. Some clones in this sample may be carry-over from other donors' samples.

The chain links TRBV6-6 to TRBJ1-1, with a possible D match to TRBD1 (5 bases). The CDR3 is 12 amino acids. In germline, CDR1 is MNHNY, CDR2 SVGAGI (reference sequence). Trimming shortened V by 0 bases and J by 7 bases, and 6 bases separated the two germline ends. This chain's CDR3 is CASSYSGLEAFF. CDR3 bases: TGTGCCAGCAGTTACTCGGGACTTGAAGCTTTCTTT.

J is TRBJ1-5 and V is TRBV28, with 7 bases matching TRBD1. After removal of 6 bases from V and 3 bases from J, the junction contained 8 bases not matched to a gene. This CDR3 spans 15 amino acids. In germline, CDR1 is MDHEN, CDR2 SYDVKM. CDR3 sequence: CASSSRDSYNQPQHF. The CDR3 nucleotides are TGTGCCAGCAGCTCACGGGACAGTTACAATCAGCCCCAGCATTTT.

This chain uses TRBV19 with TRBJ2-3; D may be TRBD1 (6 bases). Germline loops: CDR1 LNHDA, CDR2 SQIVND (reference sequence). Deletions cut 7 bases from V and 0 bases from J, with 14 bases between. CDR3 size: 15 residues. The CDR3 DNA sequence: TGTGCCAGTACCCCACACAGGGATAGCACAGATACGCAGTATTTT. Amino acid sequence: CASTPHRDSTDTQYF.

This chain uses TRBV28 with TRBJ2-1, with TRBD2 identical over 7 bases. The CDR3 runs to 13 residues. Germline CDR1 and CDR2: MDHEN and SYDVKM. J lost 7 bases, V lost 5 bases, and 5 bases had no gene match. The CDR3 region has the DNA TGTGCCAGCAGTAGACTAGCTGGGAATGAGCAGTTCTTC. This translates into CASSRLAGNEQFF.

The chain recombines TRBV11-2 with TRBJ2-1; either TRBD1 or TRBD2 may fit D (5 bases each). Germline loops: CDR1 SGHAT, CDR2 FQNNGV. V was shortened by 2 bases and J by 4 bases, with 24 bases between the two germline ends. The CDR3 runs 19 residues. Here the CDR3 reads CASSLISLQAGPPYNEQFF. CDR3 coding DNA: TGTGCCAGCAGCTTAATTTCTTTACAGGCGGGCCCCCCGTACAATGAGCAGTTCTTC.

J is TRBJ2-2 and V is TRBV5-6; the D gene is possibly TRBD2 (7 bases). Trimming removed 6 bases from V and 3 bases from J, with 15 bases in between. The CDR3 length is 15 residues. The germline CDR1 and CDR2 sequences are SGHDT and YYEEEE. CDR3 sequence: CASNLGGRDTGELFF. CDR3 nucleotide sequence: TGTGCCAGCAACCTCGGGGGGCGCGACACCGGGGAGCTGTTTTTT.

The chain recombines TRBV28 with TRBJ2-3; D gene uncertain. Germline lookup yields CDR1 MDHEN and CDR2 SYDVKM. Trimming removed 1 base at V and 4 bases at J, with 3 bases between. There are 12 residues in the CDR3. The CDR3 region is CASSLFPDTQYF. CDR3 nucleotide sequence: TGTGCCAGCAGTTTATTCCCAGATACGCAGTATTTT.

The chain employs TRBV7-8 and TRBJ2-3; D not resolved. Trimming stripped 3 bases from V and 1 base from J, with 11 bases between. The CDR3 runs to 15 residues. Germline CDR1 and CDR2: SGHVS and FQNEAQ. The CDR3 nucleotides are TGTGCCAGCAGCTTGGGCAACTCCCGCACAGATACGCAGTATTTT. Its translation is CASSLGNSRTDTQYF.

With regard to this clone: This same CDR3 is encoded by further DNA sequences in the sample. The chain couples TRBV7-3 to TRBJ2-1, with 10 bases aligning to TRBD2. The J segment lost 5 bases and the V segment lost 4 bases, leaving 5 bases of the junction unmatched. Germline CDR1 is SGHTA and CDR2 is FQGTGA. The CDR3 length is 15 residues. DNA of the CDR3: TGTGCCAGCAGCTCCAGGACTAGCGGAAACAATGAGCAGTTCTTC. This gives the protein CASSSRTSGNNEQFF.

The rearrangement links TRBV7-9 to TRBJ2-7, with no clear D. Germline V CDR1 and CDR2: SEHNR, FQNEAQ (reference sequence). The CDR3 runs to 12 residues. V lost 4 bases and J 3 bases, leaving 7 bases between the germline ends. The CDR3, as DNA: TGTGCCAGCAGCTATACAGACTACGAGCAGTACTTC. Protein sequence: CASSYTDYEQYF.

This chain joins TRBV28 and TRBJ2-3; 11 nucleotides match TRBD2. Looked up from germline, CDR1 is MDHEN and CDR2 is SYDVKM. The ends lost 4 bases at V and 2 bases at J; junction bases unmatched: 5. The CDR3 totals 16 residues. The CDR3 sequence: CASSSGTSGYTDTQYF. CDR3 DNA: TGTGCCAGCAGTTCTGGGACTAGCGGATACACAGATACGCAGTATTTT.

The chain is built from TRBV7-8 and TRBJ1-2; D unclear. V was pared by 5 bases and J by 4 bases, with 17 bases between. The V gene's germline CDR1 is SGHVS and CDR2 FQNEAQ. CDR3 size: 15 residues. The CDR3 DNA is TGTGCCAGCAGCAGCACCGGGAGGCCTTTCTATGGCTACACCTTC. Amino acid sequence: CASSSTGRPFYGYTF.

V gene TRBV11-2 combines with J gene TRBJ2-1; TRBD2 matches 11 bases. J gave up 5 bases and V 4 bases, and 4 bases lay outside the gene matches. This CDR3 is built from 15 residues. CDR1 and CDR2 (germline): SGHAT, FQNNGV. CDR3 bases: TGTGCCAGCAGCTCGACTAGCGGGATTGACAATGAGCAGTTCTTC. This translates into CASSSTSGIDNEQFF.

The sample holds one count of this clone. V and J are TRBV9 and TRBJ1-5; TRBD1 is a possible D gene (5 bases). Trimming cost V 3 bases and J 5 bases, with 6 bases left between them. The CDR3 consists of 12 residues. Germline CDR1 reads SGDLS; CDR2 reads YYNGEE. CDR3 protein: CASSGGDQPQHF. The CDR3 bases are TGTGCCAGCAGCGGGGGGGATCAGCCCCAGCATTTT.

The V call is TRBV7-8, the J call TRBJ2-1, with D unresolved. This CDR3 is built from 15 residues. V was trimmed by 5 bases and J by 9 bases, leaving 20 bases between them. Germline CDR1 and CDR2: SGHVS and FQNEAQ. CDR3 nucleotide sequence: TGTGCCAGCAGCCTTCGAGCACAGTCTCCGGCTGAGCAGTTCTTC. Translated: CASSLRAQSPAEQFF. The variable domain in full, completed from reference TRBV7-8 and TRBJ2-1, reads GAGVSQSPRYKVAKRGQDVALRCDPISGHVSLFWYQQALGQGPEFLTYFQNEAQLDKSGLPSDRFFAERPEGSVSTLKIQRTQQEDSAVYLCASSLRAQSPAEQFFGPGTRLTVL.

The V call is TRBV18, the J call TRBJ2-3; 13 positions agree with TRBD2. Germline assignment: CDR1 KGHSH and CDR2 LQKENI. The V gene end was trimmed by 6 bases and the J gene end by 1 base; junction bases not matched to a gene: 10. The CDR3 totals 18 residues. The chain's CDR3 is CASSSIGLAGVGTDTQYF. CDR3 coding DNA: TGTGCCAGCTCTTCCATTGGACTAGCGGGAGTAGGCACAGATACGCAGTATTTT.

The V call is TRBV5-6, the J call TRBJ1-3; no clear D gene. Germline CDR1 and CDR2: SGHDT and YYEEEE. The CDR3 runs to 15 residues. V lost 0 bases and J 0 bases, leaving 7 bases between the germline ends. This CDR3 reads CASSLDVDSGNTIYF. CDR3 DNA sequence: TGTGCCAGCAGCTTGGACGTAGACTCTGGAAACACCATATATTTT.

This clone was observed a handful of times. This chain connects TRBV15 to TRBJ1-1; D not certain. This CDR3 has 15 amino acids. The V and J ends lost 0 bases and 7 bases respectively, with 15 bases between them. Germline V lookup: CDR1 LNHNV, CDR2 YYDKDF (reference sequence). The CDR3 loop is CATSRDLRTALEAFF. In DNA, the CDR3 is TGTGCCACCAGCAGAGATCTAAGGACGGCGCTTGAAGCTTTCTTT.

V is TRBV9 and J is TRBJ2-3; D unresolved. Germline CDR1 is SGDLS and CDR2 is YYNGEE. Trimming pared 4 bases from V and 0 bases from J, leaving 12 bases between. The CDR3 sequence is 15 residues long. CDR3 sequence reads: CASSPEGASTDTQYF. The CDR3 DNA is TGTGCCAGCAGCCCCGAAGGCGCCAGCACAGATACGCAGTATTTT.

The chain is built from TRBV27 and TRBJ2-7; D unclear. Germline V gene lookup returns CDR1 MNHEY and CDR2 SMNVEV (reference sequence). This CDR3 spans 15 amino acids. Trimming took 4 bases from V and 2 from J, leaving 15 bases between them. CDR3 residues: CASSSLRHVAYEQYF. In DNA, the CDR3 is TGTGCCAGCAGTTCCCTCCGACATGTCGCCTACGAGCAGTACTTC.

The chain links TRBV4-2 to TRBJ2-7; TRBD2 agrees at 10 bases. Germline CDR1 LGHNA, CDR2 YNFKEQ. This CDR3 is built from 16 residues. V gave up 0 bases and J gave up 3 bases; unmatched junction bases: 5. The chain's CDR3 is CASSQDYGTSVYEQYF. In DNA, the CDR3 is TGTGCCAGCAGCCAAGATTACGGGACTAGCGTCTACGAGCAGTACTTC.

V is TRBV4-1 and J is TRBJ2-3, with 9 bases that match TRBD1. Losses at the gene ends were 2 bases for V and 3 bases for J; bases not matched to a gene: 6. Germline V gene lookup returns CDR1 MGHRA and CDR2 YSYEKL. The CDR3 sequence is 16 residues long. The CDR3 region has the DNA TGCGCCAGCAGCCAAATACAGGGGGCTCGAACAGATACGCAGTATTTT. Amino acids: CASSQIQGARTDTQYF.

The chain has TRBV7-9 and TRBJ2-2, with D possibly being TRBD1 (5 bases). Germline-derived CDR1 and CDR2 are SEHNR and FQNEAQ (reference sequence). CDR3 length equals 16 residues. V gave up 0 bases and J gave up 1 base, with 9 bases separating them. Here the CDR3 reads CASSLAGGQNTGELFF. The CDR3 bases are TGTGCCAGCAGCTTAGCTGGCGGACAGAACACCGGGGAGCTGTTTTTT.

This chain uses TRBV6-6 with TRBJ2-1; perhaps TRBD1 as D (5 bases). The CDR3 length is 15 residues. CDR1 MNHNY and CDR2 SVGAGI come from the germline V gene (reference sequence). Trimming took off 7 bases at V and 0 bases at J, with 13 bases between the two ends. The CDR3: CASIQGLGSYNEQFF. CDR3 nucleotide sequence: TGTGCCAGCATCCAGGGCTTGGGCTCCTACAATGAGCAGTTCTTC.

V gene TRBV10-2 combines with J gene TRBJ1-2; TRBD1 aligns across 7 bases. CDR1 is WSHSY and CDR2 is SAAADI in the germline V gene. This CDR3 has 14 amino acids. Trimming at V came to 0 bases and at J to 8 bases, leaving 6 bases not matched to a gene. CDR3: CASSESWVGGGYTF. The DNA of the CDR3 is TGCGCCAGCAGTGAGTCCTGGGTAGGGGGCGGCTACACCTTC.

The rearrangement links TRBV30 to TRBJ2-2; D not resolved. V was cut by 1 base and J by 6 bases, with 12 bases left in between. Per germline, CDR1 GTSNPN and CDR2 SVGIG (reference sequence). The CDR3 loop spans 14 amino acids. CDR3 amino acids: CAWSGLGFAGELFF. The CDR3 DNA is TGTGCCTGGAGTGGGCTGGGCTTCGCCGGGGAGCTGTTTTTT. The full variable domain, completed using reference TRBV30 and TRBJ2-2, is SQTIHQWPATLVQPVGSPLSLECTVEGTSNPNLYWYRQAAGRGLQLLFYSVGIGQISSEVPQNLSASRPQDRQFILSSKKLLLSDSGFYLCAWSGLGFAGELFFGEGSRLTVL.

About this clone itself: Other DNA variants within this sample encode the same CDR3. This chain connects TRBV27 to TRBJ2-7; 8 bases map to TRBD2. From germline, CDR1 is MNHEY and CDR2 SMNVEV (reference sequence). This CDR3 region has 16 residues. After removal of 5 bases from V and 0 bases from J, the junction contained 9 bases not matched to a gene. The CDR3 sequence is CASSPSSGHSSYEQYF. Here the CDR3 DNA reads TGTGCCAGCAGTCCTTCTAGCGGGCACAGCTCCTACGAGCAGTACTTC.

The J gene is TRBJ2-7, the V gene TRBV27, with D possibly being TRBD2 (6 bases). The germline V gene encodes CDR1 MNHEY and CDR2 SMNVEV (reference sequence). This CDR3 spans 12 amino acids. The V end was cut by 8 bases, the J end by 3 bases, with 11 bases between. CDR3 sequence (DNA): TGTGCCAGCGGTGGAGGGGACTACGAGCAGTACTTC. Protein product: CASGGGDYEQYF.

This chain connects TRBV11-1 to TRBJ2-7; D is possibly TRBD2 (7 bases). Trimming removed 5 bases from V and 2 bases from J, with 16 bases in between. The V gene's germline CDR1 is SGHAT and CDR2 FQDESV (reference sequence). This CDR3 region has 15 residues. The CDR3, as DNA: TGTGCCAGCAGCCCAGACCAGGGGAGGGCCTACGAGCAGTACTTC. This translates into CASSPDQGRAYEQYF.